This T cell receptor (beta chain) was retrieved from a study of T cell responses to AZD1222 COVID-19 vaccine. Produced via immunoSEQ multiplex PCR; TCRdb's table is partial and in-frame only. This repertoire includes some 150,000 clones. This CDR3 is 14 amino acids long. The V gene lost 5 bases and the J gene lost 5 bases, with 16 bases spanning the gap. CDR1 is SGHNT, CDR2 YYREEE, per germline (reference sequence). The chain uses TRBV5-4 and TRBJ1-1, with a tentative D call TRBD1 (6 bases). This clonotype was sampled from an adult in good health. Material for sequencing was peripheral blood. CDR3 nucleotides: TGTGCCAGCAGGCCGTCAGGGGAGGGGACTGAAGCTTTCTTT. Translation: CASRPSGEGTEAFF. The full variable domain, rest sourced from reference TRBV5-4 and TRBJ1-1, is ETGVTQSPTHLIKTRGQQVTLRCSSQSGHNTVSWYQQALGQGPQFIFQYYREEENGRGNFPPRFSGLQFPNYSSELNVNALELDDSALYLCASRPSGEGTEAFFGQGTRLTVV.